The 5 T cell receptor beta chains below were found in one sample sequenced in a study of beta chain features in type 1 diabetes. The authors reverse transcribed all of the isolated RNA, so sequencing captured expressed TCRB transcripts. Using immunoSEQ multiplex PCR, the repertoire was profiled, and TCRdb retains in-frame clones only, with some absent. This table holds 300,000 to 450,000 clones, about 19% found once. The sequenced sample consisted of naive CD4+ T cells from blood. All receptors derive from a woman aged 18-30 years in good health.

The chain carries TRBV29-1 and TRBJ2-3; TRBD2 agrees at 11 bases. This CDR3 contains 15 residues. V was pared by 5 bases and J by 3 bases, with 7 bases of the junction left unmatched. Germline V gives CDR1 SQVTM, CDR2 ANQGSEA. CDR3 protein: CSVRLTSGRTDTQYF. CDR3 bases: TGCAGCGTTCGCCTAACTAGCGGGAGAACAGATACGCAGTATTTT.

This clone has more than one count but fewer than ten. The gene calls are TRBV6-5 and TRBJ1-4; 9 bases agree with TRBD1. This CDR3 region has 15 residues. Trimming took 0 bases from V and 5 from J; bases not matched to a gene: 1. Germline CDR1 MNHEY, CDR2 SVGAGI. CDR3 sequence: CASSYSTGGNEKLFF. DNA of the CDR3: TGTGCCAGCAGTTACTCTACAGGGGGCAATGAAAAACTGTTTTTT.

This chain joins TRBV29-1 and TRBJ2-1; 7 nucleotides align to TRBD2. V gave up 6 bases and J gave up 5 bases; unmatched junction bases: 4. Per germline, CDR1 SQVTM and CDR2 ANQGSEA. CDR3 length: 12 residues. The CDR3 nucleotides read TGCAGCGTCTCACTAGCGCACAATGAGCAGTTCTTC. Amino acid sequence: CSVSLAHNEQFF.

This clone was found a few times. The chain has TRBV7-9 and TRBJ1-2, with D possibly matching TRBD1 (6 bases). CDR3 length equals 15 residues. The germline V gene encodes CDR1 SEHNR and CDR2 FQNEAQ (reference sequence). Trimming stripped 5 bases from V and 4 bases from J, with 17 bases between. The CDR3 sequence: CASSLAGAGSYGYTF. The DNA of the CDR3 is TGTGCCAGCAGCCTCGCAGGGGCAGGAAGCTATGGCTACACCTTC. Full variable domain (rest looked up from reference TRBV7-9 and TRBJ1-2): DTGVSQNPRHKITKRGQNVTFRCDPISEHNRLYWYRQTLGQGPEFLTYFQNEAQLEKSRLLSDRFSAERPKGSFSTLEIQRTEQGDSAMYLCASSLAGAGSYGYTFGSGTRLTVV.

The J gene is TRBJ2-1, the V gene TRBV30; no firm D call. The CDR3 extends over 14 amino acids. Germline values: CDR1 GTSNPN, CDR2 SVGIG (reference sequence). V lost 1 base and J lost 9, with 16 bases in between. CDR3 bases: TGTGCCTGGAGTGCTGCCCCTAGTCTGGGTGAGCAGTTCTTC. Its protein is CAWSAAPSLGEQFF.